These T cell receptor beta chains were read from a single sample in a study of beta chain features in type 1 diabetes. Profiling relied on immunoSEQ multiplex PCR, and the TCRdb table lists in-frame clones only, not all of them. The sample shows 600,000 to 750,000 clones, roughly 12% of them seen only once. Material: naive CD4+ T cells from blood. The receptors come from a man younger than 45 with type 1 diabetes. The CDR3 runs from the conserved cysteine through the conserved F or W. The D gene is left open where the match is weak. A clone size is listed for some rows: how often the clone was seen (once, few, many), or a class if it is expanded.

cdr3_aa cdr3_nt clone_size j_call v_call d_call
CASSRGTSGGYNEQFF TGTGCCAGCAGCCGAGGGACTAGCGGGGGATACAATGAGCAGTTCTTC - TRBJ2-1 TRBV5-4 TRBD2
CASSEGPRQGNYGYTF TGTGCCAGCAGTGAAGGACCCAGACAGGGTAACTATGGCTACACCTTC - TRBJ1-2 TRBV2 TRBD1
CASISRGNRETQYF TGTGCCAGCATCTCCCGAGGCAACCGGGAGACCCAGTACTTC few TRBJ2-5 TRBV2 -
CASSPDGYQPQHF TGTGCCAGCAGTCCAGACGGTTATCAGCCCCAGCATTTT few TRBJ1-5 TRBV6-5 -
CASRNFYEQYF TGTGCCAGCAGGAACTTTTACGAGCAGTACTTC - TRBJ2-7 TRBV28 -
CASSPRQTSTDTQYF TGTGCCAGCAGCCCGAGACAGACTAGCACAGATACGCAGTATTTT few TRBJ2-3 TRBV5-4 -
CASSYGQGNQPQHF TGTGCCAGCAGTTATGGGCAGGGCAATCAGCCCCAGCATTTT few TRBJ1-5 TRBV6-6 -
CASSFVGTNTEAFF TGTGCCAGCAGCTTCGTCGGAACGAACACTGAAGCTTTCTTT - TRBJ1-1 TRBV7-2 -
CASSGTVDSNQPQHF TGTGCCAGCAGCGGGACAGTAGATAGCAATCAGCCCCAGCATTTT few TRBJ1-5 TRBV28 TRBD1
CASSRETQYF TGTGCCAGCAGCCGAGAGACCCAGTACTTC - TRBJ2-5 TRBV7-9 -
CATSSRGLAGGGSYNEQFF TGTGCCACCAGCAGCCGCGGACTAGCGGGGGGGGGCTCCTACAATGAGCAGTTCTTC few TRBJ2-1 TRBV15 TRBD2
CASSQSLMGNLQETQYF TGCGCCAGCAGTCAAAGTCTGATGGGCAACCTCCAAGAGACCCAGTACTTC few TRBJ2-5 TRBV23-1 -
CASSPGLAGLGDEQFF TGCGCCAGCAGCCCGGGACTAGCGGGGCTCGGGGATGAGCAGTTCTTC few TRBJ2-1 TRBV5-1 TRBD2
CASSEVRETQYF TGTGCCAGCAGCGAGGTGCGCGAGACCCAGTACTTC few TRBJ2-5 TRBV7-2 -
CASNGQGQMDTQYF TGTGCCAGCAACGGACAGGGCCAAATGGATACGCAGTATTTT - TRBJ2-3 TRBV2 TRBD1
CASSPQEGDYGYTF TGTGCCAGCTCACCACAAGAAGGGGACTATGGCTACACCTTC - TRBJ1-2 TRBV18 -
CASSPRTANTGELFF TGCGCCAGCAGCCCTCGGACAGCGAACACCGGGGAGCTGTTTTTT - TRBJ2-2 TRBV5-1 -
CAATGGSGVNQPQHF TGTGCCGCTACAGGGGGCAGTGGCGTCAATCAGCCCCAGCATTTT - TRBJ1-5 TRBV30 TRBD1
CASSHSSGGSWGTQYF TGTGCCAGCAGCCACTCTAGCGGGGGGTCATGGGGTACGCAGTATTTT few TRBJ2-3 TRBV5-4 TRBD2
CASSQEGVYEQYF TGTGCCAGCAGCCAAGAAGGGGTCTACGAGCAGTACTTC few TRBJ2-7 TRBV4-2 -
CASSRDSYTSYEQYF TGTGCCAGCAGTCGGGACAGCTACACCTCCTACGAGCAGTACTTC - TRBJ2-7 TRBV7-2 TRBD1
CASSFSGAWGEQFF TGTGCCAGCAGCTTTAGCGGGGCTTGGGGTGAGCAGTTCTTC few TRBJ2-1 TRBV7-9 TRBD2
CASSSQGATNEKLFF TGTGCCAGCAGCTCCCAGGGGGCAACTAATGAAAAACTGTTTTTT few TRBJ1-4 TRBV7-2 TRBD1
CASSQRLLAGTYNEQFF TGTGCCAGCAGCCAGAGGCTGCTAGCGGGGACCTACAATGAGCAGTTCTTC few TRBJ2-1 TRBV4-2 TRBD2
CASSLGGLHYGYTF TGTGCCAGCAGCTTAGGCGGACTGCATTATGGCTACACCTTC - TRBJ1-2 TRBV7-9 -
CASSLNQGANEKLFF TGTGCCAGCAGCTTAAATCAGGGAGCTAATGAAAAACTGTTTTTT - TRBJ1-4 TRBV7-9 -
CASSYGTAGNTIYF TGCGCCAGCAGCTATGGGACAGCTGGAAACACCATATATTTT - TRBJ1-3 TRBV5-1 TRBD1
CAWSVGVNTDTQYF TGTGCCTGGAGTGTAGGGGTGAACACAGATACGCAGTATTTT - TRBJ2-3 TRBV30 -
CAWSVRGNQPQHF TGTGCCTGGAGTGTACGGGGAAATCAGCCCCAGCATTTT few TRBJ1-5 TRBV30 -
CASKLPNRPDTQYF TGCGCCAGCAAGCTGCCGAACCGCCCAGATACGCAGTATTTT - TRBJ2-3 TRBV5-1 -
CASSIDGELYGYTF TGTGCCAGTAGTATAGACGGAGAACTCTATGGCTACACCTTC few TRBJ1-2 TRBV19 -
CASSLASSGTYEQYF TGTGCCAGCAGCTTAGCCTCTAGCGGGACTTACGAGCAGTACTTC few TRBJ2-7 TRBV7-6 TRBD2
CAIRAPNEKLFF TGTGCTATCAGGGCTCCTAATGAAAAACTGTTTTTT - TRBJ1-4 TRBV30 -
CASSQVASGINGYTF TGCGCCAGCAGCCAAGTTGCGTCCGGAATTAATGGCTACACCTTC - TRBJ1-2 TRBV4-1 -
CASSLVSSQGEGYTF TGTGCCAGCAGCTTAGTTTCTTCCCAGGGGGAAGGCTACACCTTC - TRBJ1-2 TRBV7-9 TRBD1
CASSLDRNNQPQHF TGTGCCAGCAGCCTAGACAGGAACAATCAGCCCCAGCATTTT once TRBJ1-5 TRBV7-8 -
CASSTYISYEQYF TGTGCCAGCTCAACTTACATCTCCTACGAGCAGTACTTC few TRBJ2-7 TRBV7-9 -
CASSLARGGADTQYF TGTGCCAGCAGCTTAGCGCGAGGGGGGGCTGATACGCAGTATTTT - TRBJ2-3 TRBV7-8 -
CSLQGADEKLFF TGCAGCTTACAGGGGGCGGATGAAAAACTGTTTTTT few TRBJ1-4 TRBV29-1 TRBD1
CASSQDFGRKDTQYF TGCGCCAGCAGCCAAGATTTTGGGAGGAAAGATACGCAGTATTTT - TRBJ2-3 TRBV4-3 -
CASSSRPWGAGELFF TGTGCCAGCAGCAGCCGCCCGTGGGGCGCCGGGGAGCTGTTTTTT - TRBJ2-2 TRBV21-1 -
CASSLAIGLAGSYEQYF TGCGCCAGCAGCTTGGCAATCGGCCTAGCGGGTTCTTACGAGCAGTACTTC - TRBJ2-7 TRBV5-1 TRBD2
CASSPWSSYEQYF TGTGCCAGCAGCCCGTGGTCCTCCTACGAGCAGTACTTC few TRBJ2-7 TRBV5-6 -